Ten or more counts support the clone carrying this T cell receptor beta chain. Its antigen is not known. The library was built from approximately 400 ng RNA with molecular barcoded adaptors for alpha/delta and beta/gamma chains. One entry per CDR3 protein results from TCRdb running MiXCR on the reads. The data contain nearly 60,000 distinct CDR3 sequences, roughly an eighth of them singletons. The sample is drawn from a study of read filtering for tumor transcriptome and immune sequencing. Study-level information: Revised staging placed roughly 8 patients in R-ISS I, 15 to 20 in II, more than five in III. Transcriptome libraries were built from DNase-treated RNA.

Trimming at V came to 10 bases and at J to 7 bases, leaving 7 bases not matched to a gene. The germline CDR1 and CDR2 sequences are MNHNS and SASEGT. This CDR3 comprises 12 residues. Study-wide results and caveats: Approximately 80% of IR-seq clonotypes had one read, totaling approximately 3.3% of reads; RNA-seq: about 70% and 40%. IR-seq and RNA-seq agreed better without single-read clonotypes.

V is TRBV6-1 and J is TRBJ2-1, with 7 bases identical to TRBD1. The specimen sequenced was a population of CD138-negative cells sorted from bone marrow. The source of this sequence is a donor aged 40 or over with multiple myeloma. As DNA, the CDR3 is TGTGCCATGGGACAGAGGATTAATGAGCAGTTCTTC. Translation gives CAMGQRINEQFF.